One and the same sample provided the 29 T cell receptor beta chains below, sequenced in a study of blood T cell repertoires in COVID-19. Clones were read by immunoSEQ multiplex PCR, and TCRdb kept only the in-frame ones, dropping some. The sample yields 75,000 to 100,000 clones, around 90% seen once. Sample: peripheral blood. These receptors were obtained from a woman of 80 years or more with acute or convalescent COVID-19.

The V call is TRBV10-3, the J call TRBJ2-1; 15 positions match TRBD2. The germline V gene has CDR1 ENHRY and CDR2 SYGVKD. J was trimmed by 4 bases and V by 8 bases; bases with no gene match: 9. The CDR3 is made up of 17 amino acids. The CDR3 bases are TGTGCCATCTGGTCCGGGACTAGCGGGGGGCGGTACAATGAGCAGTTCTTC. Its translation is CAIWSGTSGGRYNEQFF.

The rearrangement joins TRBV4-1 to TRBJ2-1; 8 nucleotides line up with TRBD2. In germline, CDR1 is MGHRA, CDR2 YSYEKL. CDR3 length: 15 residues. Trimming took 2 bases from V and 7 from J; bases not matched to a gene: 7. CDR3 nucleotides: TGCGCCAGCAGCCAACGGGCGGGGGGTCAAAATGAGCAGTTCTTC. Residues: CASSQRAGGQNEQFF.

The chain is built from TRBV18 and TRBJ2-3; D uncertain. V was trimmed by 3 bases and J by 4 bases, leaving 14 bases between them. The V gene's germline CDR1 is KGHSH and CDR2 LQKENI. This CDR3 contains 15 residues. CDR3 coding DNA: TGTGCCAGCTCACCTTTTGAAGCTTCCCCAGATACGCAGTATTTT. Translated: CASSPFEASPDTQYF.

This clone was counted only a few times. The chain combines TRBV7-3 with TRBJ2-7; possibly TRBD1 for D (6 bases). CDR3 length: 13 amino acids. Looked up from germline, CDR1 is SGHTA and CDR2 is FQGTGA. The germline V and J ends were trimmed by 6 bases and 5 bases, with 14 bases remaining between them. DNA for the CDR3: TGTGCCAGCAGTCGAAATGGGGGCCACGAGCAGTACTTC. Translation: CASSRNGGHEQYF.

This clone was seen a few times. This chain connects TRBV6-5 to TRBJ1-6; D is undetermined. The CDR3 loop spans 15 amino acids. Germline loops: CDR1 MNHEY, CDR2 SVGAGI. V was shortened by 8 bases and J by 6 bases, with 17 bases between the two germline ends. CDR3 sequence: CASWPTPFLNSPLHF. The CDR3 DNA sequence: TGTGCCAGCTGGCCCACGCCGTTCCTTAATTCACCCCTCCACTTT.

The V call is TRBV14, the J call TRBJ1-1; D unclear. The V gene's germline CDR1 is SGHDN and CDR2 FVKESK. V lost 4 bases and J 0 bases, leaving 15 bases between the germline ends. The CDR3 spans 16 residues. The CDR3 region is CASSPWGGVMNTEAFF. In nucleotides, the CDR3 is TGTGCCAGCAGCCCTTGGGGAGGAGTAATGAACACTGAAGCTTTCTTT.

The J gene is TRBJ1-1, the V gene TRBV9, with TRBD1 matching 7 bases. Trimming took 4 bases from V and 1 from J; bases not matched to a gene: 4. CDR3 size: 14 residues. CDR1 is SGDLS and CDR2 is YYNGEE in the germline V gene. CDR3 DNA sequence: TGTGCCAGCAGCAAGAGGACAGGGAACACTGAAGCTTTCTTT. Protein sequence: CASSKRTGNTEAFF.

The chain combines TRBV25-1 with TRBJ2-5, with 8 nucleotides matching TRBD2. CDR3 size: 13 residues. The junction had 5 bases not matched to a gene; V was cut back by 7 bases and J by 4 bases. In germline, CDR1 is MGHDK, CDR2 SYGVNS. The CDR3 loop reads CASTGLAGETQYF. The CDR3 DNA sequence: TGTGCCAGCACTGGACTAGCAGGAGAGACCCAGTACTTC.

The gene calls are TRBV15 and TRBJ1-3, with D possibly matching TRBD1 (6 bases). The V gene lost 0 bases and the J gene lost 2 bases, with 14 bases spanning the gap. CDR1 is LNHNV and CDR2 is YYDKDF in the germline V gene (reference sequence). The CDR3 is 17 residues long. CDR3 sequence reads: CATSRDGQGLTGNTIYF. In DNA, the CDR3 is TGTGCCACCAGCAGAGATGGCCAGGGGCTGACTGGAAACACCATATATTTT.

This clone was picked up one time. The V and J genes are TRBV5-6 and TRBJ1-1; TRBD1 might be the D (5 bases). Per the germline V gene, CDR1 is SGHDT and CDR2 is YYEEEE. Trimming left V 5 bases short and J 4 bases short, with 15 bases between. This CDR3 spans 14 amino acids. The chain's CDR3 is CASSIWGLGTEAFF. The CDR3 DNA sequence: TGTGCCAGCAGTATCTGGGGCCTCGGCACTGAAGCTTTCTTT. Full variable domain (outside the CDR3, taken from reference TRBV5-6 and TRBJ1-1): DAGVTQSPTHLIKTRGQQVTLRCSPKSGHDTVSWYQQALGQGPQFIFQYYEEEERQRGNFPDRFSGHQFPNYSSELNVNALLLGDSALYLCASSIWGLGTEAFFGQGTRLTVV.

The genes are TRBV12-5 and TRBJ1-4; the match to TRBD1 covers 8 bases. The length of the CDR3 is 18 residues. J lost 2 bases, V lost 2 bases, and 10 bases had no gene match. Germline V CDR1 and CDR2: LGHNT, FRNRAP. The CDR3 reads CASGLRPSGGFTNEKLFF. The CDR3 coding sequence is TGTGCTAGTGGTTTGAGGCCCTCAGGGGGCTTTACTAATGAAAAACTGTTTTTT.

The genes are TRBV19 and TRBJ1-6; 10 bases are shared with TRBD1. CDR3 length equals 15 residues. From germline, CDR1 is LNHDA and CDR2 SQIVND (reference sequence). V was clipped by 5 bases and J by 7 bases; unmatched bases: 5. The CDR3 sequence: CASSGRTGGNSPLHF. CDR3 nucleotides: TGTGCCAGTAGTGGGCGGACAGGGGGAAATTCACCCCTCCACTTT. The entire variable domain, with the rest obtained from reference TRBV19 and TRBJ1-6, is as follows: DGGITQSPKYLFRKEGQNVTLSCEQNLNHDAMYWYRQDPGQGLRLIYYSQIVNDFQKGDIAEGYSVSREKKESFPLTVTSAQKNPTAFYLCASSGRTGGNSPLHFGNGTRLTVT.

The V call is TRBV27, the J call TRBJ2-3, with 9 bases identical to TRBD2. Per germline, CDR1 MNHEY and CDR2 SMNVEV (reference sequence). V lost 0 bases and J lost 3; bases outside the gene matches: 10. This CDR3 is 18 amino acids long. The CDR3 DNA sequence: TGTGCCAGCAGTTTATCCCCCGCTAGCGGGATCGGGACAGATACGCAGTATTTT. Its translation: CASSLSPASGIGTDTQYF.

This chain links TRBV6-5 with TRBJ2-7; 11 bases are a match to TRBD2. Unmatched junction bases numbered 10, after V lost 6 bases and J lost 3 bases. This CDR3 comprises 16 residues. Germline assignment: CDR1 MNHEY and CDR2 SVGAGI. The CDR3 protein is CASRYQSGTSGYEQYF. The CDR3 DNA sequence: TGTGCCAGCAGGTACCAATCCGGGACTAGCGGCTACGAGCAGTACTTC.

The chain employs TRBV19 and TRBJ1-1; 7 bases line up with TRBD1. Per the germline V gene, CDR1 is LNHDA and CDR2 is SQIVND (reference sequence). The length of the CDR3 is 12 residues. Trimming cost V 10 bases and J 6 bases; bases outside gene matches: 8. This CDR3 reads CATKRQGAEAFF. The CDR3 DNA reads TGTGCCACCAAGCGACAGGGCGCTGAAGCTTTCTTT.

The chain recombines TRBV19 with TRBJ1-1; TRBD1 matches at 10 bases. Germline CDR1 reads LNHDA; CDR2 reads SQIVND (reference sequence). The CDR3 consists of 16 residues. J lost 2 bases, V lost 5 bases, and 8 bases had no gene match. The CDR3 protein is CASSPDRGHPNTEAFF. CDR3 DNA sequence: TGTGCCAGTAGTCCTGACAGGGGGCATCCAAACACTGAAGCTTTCTTT.

V is TRBV7-2 and J is TRBJ2-7; 8 nucleotides line up with TRBD1. Germline trimming cut 4 bases from V and 0 bases from J; bases unmatched to any gene: 2. Germline V gene lookup returns CDR1 SGHTA and CDR2 FQGNSA. This CDR3 is built from 14 residues. Written as DNA, the CDR3 is TGTGCCAGCAGCTGGGACAGGCCCTCCTACGAGCAGTACTTC. Its protein is CASSWDRPSYEQYF.

V and J are TRBV6-2 or TRBV6-3 and TRBJ1-5; a weak D match, TRBD1 (6 bases). Germline lookup yields CDR1 MNHEY and CDR2 SVGEGT. V shed 2 bases and J shed 4 bases, with 9 bases lying between them. The CDR3 runs to 14 residues. In nucleotides, the CDR3 is TGTGCCAGCAGTTACCTCGGACAGAATCAGCCCCAGCATTTT. This codes for CASSYLGQNQPQHF.

This clone was seen once. The rearrangement uses TRBV18 and TRBJ1-3, with 7 bases matching TRBD1. Germline V gene sequence: CDR1 KGHSH, CDR2 LQKENI. V gave up 5 bases and J gave up 2 bases; unmatched junction bases: 3. This CDR3 comprises 14 residues. CDR3: CASSLDRTGNTIYF. The CDR3 DNA reads as TGTGCCAGCTCATTGGACAGGACTGGAAACACCATATATTTT. Full variable domain (missing parts from reference TRBV18 and TRBJ1-3): NAGVMQNPRHLVRRRGQEARLRCSPMKGHSHVYWYRQLPEEGLKFMVYLQKENIIDESGMPKERFSAEFPKEGPSILRIQQVVRGDSAAYFCASSLDRTGNTIYFGEGSWLTVV.

The chain couples TRBV6-4 to TRBJ2-3; 9 bases match TRBD1. The CDR3 is 16 amino acids. V shed 8 bases, J shed 6 bases, and the junction held 15 bases outside the gene matches. Germline CDR1 reads MRHNA; CDR2 reads SNTAGT. This CDR3 reads CASRISGTGIGDTQYF. Here the CDR3 DNA reads TGTGCCAGCCGAATTTCCGGGACAGGGATTGGCGATACGCAGTATTTT.

The chain links TRBV3-1 (or the pseudogene TRBV3-2) to TRBJ2-7, with 13 bases aligning to TRBD2. Germline loops: CDR1 LGHDT, CDR2 YNNKEL (reference sequence). J gave up 4 bases and V 5 bases, and 2 bases lay outside the gene matches. This CDR3 has 14 residues. CDR3 region: CASSGTSGIYEQYF. The CDR3, as DNA: TGTGCCAGCAGCGGGACTAGCGGGATTTACGAGCAGTACTTC.

The J gene is TRBJ2-7, the V gene TRBV13; 13 bases fit TRBD2. Trimming removed 5 bases from V and 4 bases from J; junction bases left unmatched: 8. From germline, CDR1 is PRHDT and CDR2 FYEKMQ (reference sequence). This CDR3 comprises 16 residues. The CDR3 nucleotides are TGTGCCAGCAGCGCCAGACTAGCGGGGGGTTCTTACGAGCAGTACTTC. This sequence encodes CASSARLAGGSYEQYF.

The chain couples TRBV7-3 to TRBJ2-2; 14 nucleotides match TRBD2. Trimming took 5 bases from V and 3 from J; bases not matched to a gene: 5. This CDR3 is built from 17 residues. Looked up from germline, CDR1 is SGHTA and CDR2 is FQGTGA. The chain's CDR3 is CASSPPGLAGDTGELFF. The CDR3 coding sequence is TGTGCCAGCAGCCCGCCGGGACTAGCGGGGGACACCGGGGAGCTGTTTTTT. Full variable domain (outside the CDR3, taken from reference TRBV7-3 and TRBJ2-2): GAGVSQTPSNKVTEKGKYVELRCDPISGHTALYWYRQSLGQGPEFLIYFQGTGAADDSGLPNDRFFAVRPEGSVSTLKIQRTERGDSAVYLCASSPPGLAGDTGELFFGEGSRLTVL.

The chain joins TRBV5-1 to TRBJ2-1; 8 bases match TRBD1. Germline V gene lookup returns CDR1 SGHRS and CDR2 YFSETQ. The CDR3 contains 18 residues. V lost 4 bases and J lost 0; bases outside the gene matches: 12. CDR3 nucleotides: TGCGCCAGCAGCATACGCCGACAACAGGGGGTCTCCTACAATGAGCAGTTCTTC. As protein: CASSIRRQQGVSYNEQFF.

This chain joins TRBV6-5 and TRBJ1-4; TRBD1 agrees at 7 bases. The germline gives CDR1 MNHEY, CDR2 SVGAGI. The CDR3 is made up of 15 amino acids. The V gene end was trimmed by 7 bases and the J gene end by 7 bases; junction bases not matched to a gene: 12. The CDR3 is CASTSKGAPSEKLFF. The CDR3 DNA follows: TGTGCCAGCACGAGCAAGGGGGCGCCTAGTGAAAAACTGTTTTTT.

The chain recombines TRBV29-1 with TRBJ2-5, with D hard to call. Germline CDR1 reads SQVTM; CDR2 reads ANQGSEA. The V gene lost 4 bases and the J gene lost 3 bases, with 6 bases spanning the gap. This CDR3 comprises 11 residues. The CDR3 nucleotides read TGCAGCGTTGCTATAAAAGAGACCCAGTACTTC. Protein sequence: CSVAIKETQYF.

This clone was observed a handful of times. The chain has TRBV2 and TRBJ1-1; 7 bases are a match to TRBD1. J lost 0 bases, V lost 7 bases, and 11 bases had no gene match. In germline, CDR1 is SNHLY, CDR2 FYNNEI. The CDR3 loop spans 16 amino acids. The DNA for the CDR3 is TGTGCCAGCATTAGATCCCGAACAGGGGTGAACACTGAAGCTTTCTTT. It codes for CASIRSRTGVNTEAFF.

This clone turned up a few times. The gene calls are TRBV6-5 and TRBJ2-1, with D possibly TRBD1 on 7 matching bases. The CDR3 runs to 14 residues. Germline CDR1 and CDR2: MNHEY and SVGAGI. V dropped 4 bases and J dropped 9 bases, with 16 bases sitting between them. The CDR3 region has the DNA TGTGCCAGCAGTTCGACAGGGAGGTTGAGTGAGCAGTTCTTC. It yields the protein CASSSTGRLSEQFF.

The rearrangement joins TRBV19 to TRBJ2-3; 8 nucleotides align to TRBD1. The germline gives CDR1 LNHDA, CDR2 SQIVND (reference sequence). The CDR3 is 15 amino acids. J was trimmed by 5 bases and V by 5 bases; bases with no gene match: 9. The chain's CDR3 is CASSFRTGPVDTQYF. The CDR3 bases are TGTGCCAGTAGTTTCCGGACAGGGCCGGTAGATACGCAGTATTTT.